This T cell receptor (beta chain) appears in the sequencing data of a study of blood T cell repertoires in COVID-19. TCRdb keeps only in-frame clones here, not all; method: immunoSEQ multiplex PCR. The data hold roughly 25,000 clones, with about four fifths observed a single time. CDR1 is SGHRS and CDR2 is YFSETQ in the germline V gene. This CDR3 contains 16 residues. V shed 0 bases and J 0 bases; nucleotides not matched to a gene: 5. The genes are TRBV5-1 and TRBJ1-1, with TRBD1 matching 7 bases. The receptor comes from a man between 45 and 60 years old with COVID-19, enrolled during active disease. The sample was peripheral blood. CDR3 sequence reads: CASSLDGTAMNTEAFF. The CDR3 nucleotides read TGCGCCAGCAGCTTGGATGGGACAGCCATGAACACTGAAGCTTTCTTT.